A selection of T cell receptor beta chains follows, all from one sample in a study of blood T cell repertoires in COVID-19. Clones were read by immunoSEQ multiplex PCR, and TCRdb kept only the in-frame ones, dropping some. The sample holds some 150,000 clones, roughly 90% seen once. Sample: peripheral blood. The receptors originated from a human donor in a cohort sampled during active COVID-19. Both conserved end residues are part of each CDR3. A D gene is named only where the DNA matches it firmly. The size of a clone is reported for some rows only, either as once, few or many, or as a class for expanded clones.

clone_size j_call d_call v_call cdr3_nt cdr3_aa
NA TRBJ1-1 NA TRBV7-2 TGTGCCAGCAGCTTATCAGAGGACACTGAAGCTTTCTTT CASSLSEDTEAFF
NA TRBJ2-2 TRBD2 TRBV7-3 TGTGCCAGCAGCCCGCGACTAGCGGCCAGGGCCGGGGAGCTGTTTTTT CASSPRLAARAGELFF
NA TRBJ2-7 NA TRBV29-1 TGCAGCGTTGAGGGGGGTAGGGGCGCCCTCCTGGACGAGCAGTACTTC CSVEGGRGALLDEQYF
NA TRBJ1-2 TRBD1 TRBV7-9 TGTGCCAGCAGCTTTCCCCCGACAGGGTTCGGCTACACCTTC CASSFPPTGFGYTF
NA TRBJ2-5 TRBD2 TRBV3-1/TRBV3-2 TGTGCCAGCAGCCAACGACTAGCGGGAGCCCAAGAGACCCAGTACTTC CASSQRLAGAQETQYF
NA TRBJ2-7 NA TRBV6-1 TGTGCCAGCAGTGAAGAATCGGGTTTTCCTTACGAGCAGTACTTC CASSEESGFPYEQYF
NA TRBJ2-1 NA TRBV7-9 TGTGCCAGCAGCTTAGTTTCAGGGGATCGAGGCAATGAGCAGTTCTTC CASSLVSGDRGNEQFF
few TRBJ1-2 TRBD1 TRBV5-3 TGTGCCAGAATCTTTGACGTCGGACAGGGACTATGTGGCTACACCTTC CARIFDVGQGLCGYTF
once TRBJ2-3 TRBD2 TRBV20-1 TGCAGTGCTAGTTTCACTAGCGGGGAGAGAGATACGCAGTATTTT CSASFTSGERDTQYF
NA TRBJ1-1 TRBD1 TRBV7-9 TGTGCCAGCAGCGAAGGACAGGGGGACACTGAAGCTTTCTTT CASSEGQGDTEAFF
NA TRBJ1-1 TRBD1 TRBV27 TGTGCCAGCAGTTTACGGGGGACAGGGGGTAACACTGAAGCTTTCTTT CASSLRGTGGNTEAFF
NA TRBJ2-5 TRBD1 TRBV7-2 TGTGCCAGCAGATACAGGGGGCCAGGAGAGACCCAGTACTTC CASRYRGPGETQYF
NA TRBJ2-1 NA TRBV24-1 TGTGCCACCAGGGGGGCCCCACCAGACAATGAGCAGTTCTTC CATRGAPPDNEQFF
NA TRBJ2-5 NA TRBV2 TGTGCCAGCAGTTCCCGCAGGGTCCAAGAGACCCAGTACTTC CASSSRRVQETQYF
NA TRBJ2-7 NA TRBV30 TGTGCCTCCCTCCCAGACAGCTCCTACGAGCAGTACTTC CASLPDSSYEQYF
NA TRBJ2-7 TRBD1 TRBV7-9 TGTGCCAGCAGCCTAAGTTCGGGACAGGGTACAAAATACGAGCAGTACTTC CASSLSSGQGTKYEQYF
NA TRBJ2-2 TRBD1 TRBV5-1 TGCGCCAGCAGCTCAAGGGGGCAGACCGGGGAGCTGTTTTTT CASSSRGQTGELFF
NA TRBJ2-1 NA TRBV10-1 TGCGCCAGACAAACTACTGACCCACAAGACAATGAGCAGTTCTTC CARQTTDPQDNEQFF
few TRBJ1-5 NA TRBV19 TGTGCCCTAAGTGAGGGCCGCGATCAGCCCCAGCATTTT CALSEGRDQPQHF
NA TRBJ2-3 TRBD2 TRBV7-3 TGTGCCAGCAGCTTGGCAAGCGGGGCGGATACGCAGTATTTT CASSLASGADTQYF
NA TRBJ1-2 NA TRBV6-5 TGTGCCAGCAGTTACTACAGGGAAGGAGGCTACACCTTC CASSYYREGGYTF
NA TRBJ1-6 TRBD1 TRBV30 TGTGCCTGGAGCGAGGACAGGGTTTACTCACCCCTCCACTTT CAWSEDRVYSPLHF
NA TRBJ1-5 TRBD1 TRBV19 TGTGCCAGTAGTCCGCTGGACAGGGCGGGCAATCAGCCCCAGCATTTT CASSPLDRAGNQPQHF
NA TRBJ2-6 NA TRBV6-2/TRBV6-3 TGTGCCAGCAGCAGTGACACGCTCTCTGGGGCCAACGTCCTGACTTTC CASSSDTLSGANVLTF
NA TRBJ1-2 NA TRBV27 TGTGCCAGCAGTTCACGGGGGACGGGCTATGGCTACACCTTC CASSSRGTGYGYTF
NA TRBJ2-7 TRBD1 TRBV2 TGTGCCAGCAGTGAATTCCGGCAGGGGGCGAGGGAGCAGTACTTC CASSEFRQGAREQYF
NA TRBJ2-4 NA TRBV18 TGTGCCAGCTCACCGTCCCTGGGGGCGACCAAAAACATTCAGTACTTC CASSPSLGATKNIQYF
NA TRBJ2-6 NA TRBV3-1/TRBV3-2 TGTGCCAGCAGCCAAAACCCAGGGGGGGCCAACGTCCTGACTTTC CASSQNPGGANVLTF
NA TRBJ1-2 TRBD1 TRBV5-1 TGCGCCAGCAGCTTTAACCCCGGACAGGGAGGAAACTATGGCTACACCTTC CASSFNPGQGGNYGYTF
once TRBJ2-5 NA TRBV5-1 TGCGCCAGCAGTCCCGGAGGAGGTGGAGGAGAGACCCAGTACTTC CASSPGGGGGETQYF
NA TRBJ2-7 TRBD1 TRBV7-9 TGTGCCAGCAGCGCCCGGACAGGGGGCTTCGACGAGCAGTACTTC CASSARTGGFDEQYF
NA TRBJ2-7 TRBD2 TRBV19 TGTGCCAGTAGTATGGCGGGGGGCGGCGAGCAGTACTTC CASSMAGGGEQYF
once TRBJ2-2 TRBD2 TRBV9 TGTGCCAGCACACCTGGACTAGCGGGCACCGGGGAGCTGTTTTTT CASTPGLAGTGELFF
NA TRBJ1-5 TRBD1 TRBV3-1/TRBV3-2 TGTGCCAGCAGTCATAACAGGGGCGAGCCCCAGCATTTT CASSHNRGEPQHF
once TRBJ2-5 NA TRBV3-1/TRBV3-2 TGTGCCAGCAGCCCCCCAGGTCAAGAGACCCAGTACTTC CASSPPGQETQYF
NA TRBJ2-1 NA TRBV5-4 TGTGCCAGCAGCTTGGGGGGGGAGTACAATGAGCAGTTCTTC CASSLGGEYNEQFF
NA TRBJ1-1 TRBD1 TRBV10-3 TGTGCCATCAGTCAACTGGGACAGGGACGAACTGAAGCTTTCTTT CAISQLGQGRTEAFF
NA TRBJ2-1 TRBD2 TRBV10-3 TGTGCCATCAGTGAACGGCTAGCGGGGGGCCGCCGTACCTACAATGAGCAGTTCTTC CAISERLAGGRRTYNEQFF
NA TRBJ2-5 TRBD1 TRBV7-9 TGTGCCAGCAGCTTGTCCGGGACAGCAGGCCAAGAGACCCAGTACTTC CASSLSGTAGQETQYF
NA TRBJ2-1 TRBD2 TRBV2 TGTGCCAGCAGTGCTAGACTAGCCGTCTCTCCCGATGAGCAGTTCTTC CASSARLAVSPDEQFF
once TRBJ2-2 TRBD2 TRBV5-1 TGCGCCAGCAGCTTGGATAGCGGGGTGACCGGGGAGCTGTTTTTT CASSLDSGVTGELFF
NA TRBJ2-3 TRBD2 TRBV30 TGTGCCTGGAGTGTAGGACTAGCGGGGGGCTCAGATACGCAGTATTTT CAWSVGLAGGSDTQYF
NA TRBJ2-3 NA TRBV5-6 TGTGCCAGCCGACTATACAACACAGATACGCAGTATTTT CASRLYNTDTQYF
NA TRBJ1-2 NA TRBV7-9 TGTGCCAGCAGCTTGGCCGACGGGACTTATGGCTACACCTTC CASSLADGTYGYTF
NA TRBJ1-1 NA TRBV2 TGTGCCAGCAGTGATCAAGGGAGTGGGAACACTGAAGCTTTCTTT CASSDQGSGNTEAFF
NA TRBJ1-2 NA TRBV7-2 TGTGCCAGCAGCTTCGACTCGAACCCCCGTACCTTC CASSFDSNPRTF
many TRBJ1-5 TRBD1 TRBV27 TGTGCCAGCAGTTTCAGGGGGAGCAATCAGCCCCAGCATTTT CASSFRGSNQPQHF